These 17 T cell receptor beta chains were all obtained from the same sample, sequenced in a study of T cell responses to AZD1222 COVID-19 vaccine. Profiling relied on immunoSEQ multiplex PCR, and the TCRdb table lists in-frame clones only, not all of them. The sample yields roughly 70,000 clones, over 80% seen once. Sequences were derived from peripheral blood, sampled 28 days after the second dose of the MenACWY control vaccine. The source of these receptors is an adult who received the MenACWY meningococcal vaccine as a control.

This clone was recorded only once. This rearrangement joins TRBV27 to TRBJ2-3; either TRBD1 or TRBD2 may supply D (5 bases each). The CDR3 spans 15 residues. Trimming removed 5 bases from V and 3 bases from J, with 15 bases in between. Looked up from germline, CDR1 is MNHEY and CDR2 is SMNVEV (reference sequence). In DNA form, the CDR3 reads TGTGCCAGCAGTCGACGGGACCTCAGTACAGATACGCAGTATTTT. Its protein product is CASSRRDLSTDTQYF.

The V gene is TRBV10-3, the J gene TRBJ2-7; TRBD2 agrees at 8 bases. Germline-derived CDR1 and CDR2 are ENHRY and SYGVKD. CDR3 length equals 16 residues. V trimming: 5 bases; J trimming: 2 bases; junction bases outside the gene matches: 11. CDR3 region: CAISRETSEATYEQYF. CDR3 DNA: TGTGCCATCAGTCGCGAGACTAGCGAGGCTACCTACGAGCAGTACTTC.

The gene calls are TRBV11-3 and TRBJ2-2, with D possibly being TRBD1 or TRBD2 (6 bases each). Trimming cost V 5 bases and J 2 bases, with 12 bases left between them. Germline V gene data show CDR1 as SGHNT and CDR2 as YENEEA. The CDR3 has 15 residues. The CDR3 reads CASSALGGNTGELFF. The CDR3 coding sequence is TGTGCCAGCAGCGCCCTGGGGGGCAACACCGGGGAGCTGTTTTTT.

J is TRBJ1-1 and V is TRBV3-1 (or the pseudogene TRBV3-2); a weak D match, TRBD1 (6 bases). The CDR3 extends over 12 amino acids. Germline CDR1 reads LGHDT; CDR2 reads YNNKEL (reference sequence). V lost 8 bases, J lost 0 bases, and 7 bases lay in between. The CDR3 DNA sequence: TGTGCCAGCGGGGGGCTGAACACTGAAGCTTTCTTT. Translation: CASGGLNTEAFF.

The chain combines TRBV7-2 with TRBJ1-2; TRBD1 agrees at 9 bases. The CDR3 totals 15 residues. Germline V gives CDR1 SGHTA, CDR2 FQGNSA. V was clipped by 2 bases and J by 5 bases; unmatched bases: 6. This CDR3 is CASSLNLGTGYGYTF. CDR3 nucleotides: TGTGCCAGCAGCTTAAACCTCGGGACAGGGTATGGCTACACCTTC.

This chain connects TRBV6-6 to TRBJ2-2; TRBD2 agrees at 10 bases. The germline V gene has CDR1 MNHNY and CDR2 SVGAGI (reference sequence). After removal of 4 bases from V and 6 bases from J, the junction contained 8 bases not matched to a gene. The CDR3 contains 16 residues. The CDR3 bases are TGTGCCAGCAGTTCCACTAGCGGGGTCCCTCCCGGGGAGCTGTTTTTT. It specifies CASSSTSGVPPGELFF.

The V gene is TRBV2, the J gene TRBJ2-3; unclear D gene. With 6 bases removed from V and 8 bases from J, the gap between germline ends came to 9 bases. The CDR3 loop spans 11 amino acids. CDR1 is SNHLY, CDR2 FYNNEI, per germline. CDR3 in amino acids: CASRPGPTQYF. DNA of the CDR3: TGTGCCAGCAGGCCGGGCCCTACGCAGTATTTT.

CDR3 sequence reads: CALRAGTGELFF. The CDR3 bases are TGTGCCCTCCGGGCGGGGACCGGGGAGCTGTTTTTT. V and J are TRBV19 and TRBJ2-2, with D possibly TRBD2 on 6 matching bases. V shed 11 bases and J shed 5 bases, with 12 bases lying between them. Looked up from germline, CDR1 is LNHDA and CDR2 is SQIVND (reference sequence). CDR3 length: 12 amino acids.

The J gene is TRBJ2-1, the V gene TRBV2; 9 bases fit TRBD2. Germline values: CDR1 SNHLY, CDR2 FYNNEI. This CDR3 has 15 residues. J was trimmed by 7 bases and V by 6 bases; bases with no gene match: 10. The CDR3 here is CASRREGLAGNEQFF. Here the CDR3 DNA reads TGTGCCAGCAGGCGCGAGGGACTAGCAGGGAATGAGCAGTTCTTC.

This clone was recorded a few times. The chain joins TRBV5-6 to TRBJ2-3; D could derive from TRBD1 or TRBD2 (5 bases each). Germline loops: CDR1 SGHDT, CDR2 YYEEEE. Trimming removed 5 bases from V and 5 bases from J, with 9 bases in between. The CDR3 sequence is 12 residues long. The CDR3, as DNA: TGTGCCAGCAGACGAGGGGTAGATACGCAGTATTTT. Encoded protein: CASRRGVDTQYF.

This sequence joins TRBV19 and TRBJ2-7; 10 bases map to TRBD1. CDR1 and CDR2 (germline): LNHDA, SQIVND (reference sequence). The CDR3 length is 15 residues. V shed 4 bases and J 1 base; nucleotides not matched to a gene: 4. This CDR3 is CASSTRQGASYEQYF. Here the CDR3 DNA reads TGTGCCAGTAGTACCCGACAGGGGGCATCCTACGAGCAGTACTTC.

This chain's CDR3 is CASGDGGHRMDTIYF. In DNA form, the CDR3 reads TGCGCCAGCGGAGACGGGGGACACCGGATGGACACCATATATTTT. This chain uses TRBV5-1 with TRBJ1-3; tentatively, D is TRBD1 (6 bases). Trimming removed 7 bases at V and 8 bases at J, with 22 bases between. Germline-derived CDR1 and CDR2 are SGHRS and YFSETQ. The CDR3 runs to 15 residues.

The chain employs TRBV11-2 and TRBJ2-7, with 9 bases identical to TRBD1. The CDR3 runs to 16 residues. After removal of 6 bases from V and 6 bases from J, the junction contained 15 bases not matched to a gene. Germline values: CDR1 SGHAT, CDR2 FQNNGV. The CDR3 DNA reads TGTGCCAGCAGGTCCCTCCGGACAGGGGTTTATACCGAGCAGTACTTC. This sequence encodes CASRSLRTGVYTEQYF.

The chain uses TRBV18 and TRBJ1-1; no clear D gene. V lost 2 bases and J 8 bases, leaving 12 bases between the germline ends. The CDR3 spans 13 residues. The germline V gene has CDR1 KGHSH and CDR2 LQKENI. The CDR3 spells CASSPDRRGEAFF. CDR3 nucleotide sequence: TGTGCCAGCTCACCAGATCGGCGGGGAGAAGCTTTCTTT.

The chain joins TRBV5-6 to TRBJ2-1; 10 nucleotides match TRBD2. V was clipped by 3 bases and J by 2 bases; unmatched bases: 5. This CDR3 region has 16 residues. Germline CDR1 is SGHDT and CDR2 is YYEEEE. The CDR3 loop is CASSSELAGPYNEQFF. The CDR3 DNA follows: TGTGCCAGCAGCTCCGAACTAGCGGGGCCCTACAATGAGCAGTTCTTC. Using reference TRBV5-6 and TRBJ2-1 for the parts outside the CDR3, the full variable domain is DAGVTQSPTHLIKTRGQQVTLRCSPKSGHDTVSWYQQALGQGPQFIFQYYEEEERQRGNFPDRFSGHQFPNYSSELNVNALLLGDSALYLCASSSELAGPYNEQFFGPGTRLTVL.

This chain joins TRBV7-3 and TRBJ1-3, with D tentatively TRBD1 (5 bases). CDR1 is SGHTA and CDR2 is FQGTGA in the germline V gene. This CDR3 contains 15 residues. V lost 1 base, J lost 3 bases, and 10 bases lay in between. Written as DNA, the CDR3 is TGTGCCAGCAGCTTAAGTGGGGGATTTGGAAACACCATATATTTT. This gives the protein CASSLSGGFGNTIYF.

This clone showed up just once. This chain joins TRBV3-1 (or the pseudogene TRBV3-2) and TRBJ1-1, with D maybe TRBD1 (5 bases). Trimming cost V 2 bases and J 1 base, with 17 bases left between them. The V gene's germline CDR1 is LGHDT and CDR2 YNNKEL (reference sequence). This CDR3 contains 17 residues. The CDR3 region has the DNA TGTGCCAGCAGCCAACTGACAGAACGGGATCCGAACACTGAAGCTTTCTTT. Protein: CASSQLTERDPNTEAFF.